The 10 T cell receptor beta chains in this list originate from one sample, sequenced in a study of cytomegalovirus exposure and HLA in healthy donors. Both 60 Vbeta primers and 13 Jbeta primers went into the PCR. Repertoires were generated with immunoSEQ multiplex PCR, while TCRdb's copy carries only in-frame clones and drops some. Of about 190,000 clones in the sample, around four fifths were seen once. The sample consisted of PBMCs. These receptors were obtained from a man aged 35 to 55 in good health and CMV-seropositive.

In this sample, this clone turned up once. The chain links TRBV7-9 to TRBJ1-2; the D is unclear. This CDR3 has 13 amino acids. V was clipped by 5 bases and J by 4 bases, with 11 bases between them. Germline V gene sequence: CDR1 SEHNR, CDR2 FQNEAQ (reference sequence). The chain's CDR3 is CASSRIGVYGYTF. The CDR3 nucleotides are TGTGCCAGCAGCCGAATCGGGGTCTATGGCTACACCTTC. The full variable domain, completed using reference TRBV7-9 and TRBJ1-2, is DTGVSQNPRHKITKRGQNVTFRCDPISEHNRLYWYRQTLGQGPEFLTYFQNEAQLEKSRLLSDRFSAERPKGSFSTLEIQRTEQGDSAMYLCASSRIGVYGYTFGSGTRLTVV.

The chain combines TRBV5-1 with TRBJ2-1, with TRBD1 matching over 11 bases. In germline, CDR1 is SGHRS, CDR2 YFSETQ. Trimming took 1 base from V and 6 from J; bases not matched to a gene: 6. The CDR3 length is 16 residues. The CDR3 coding sequence is TGCGCCAGCAGCTTGTTAGGACAGGGGGCTTCCAATGAGCAGTTCTTC. Translated, it gives CASSLLGQGASNEQFF.

The chain recombines TRBV7-3 with TRBJ1-2, with TRBD1 matching 9 bases. This CDR3 contains 15 residues. The germline gives CDR1 SGHTA, CDR2 FQGTGA. Trimming at V came to 4 bases and at J to 6 bases, leaving 9 bases not matched to a gene. CDR3 amino acids: CASSSSPTGGDGYTF. For the CDR3, the DNA is TGTGCCAGCAGCTCTAGTCCAACAGGGGGCGATGGCTACACCTTC.

The rearrangement links TRBV11-1 to TRBJ2-1; D is perhaps TRBD2 (6 bases). The length of the CDR3 is 15 residues. Trimming stripped 2 bases from V and 4 bases from J, with 12 bases between. CDR1 and CDR2 (germline): SGHAT, FQDESV (reference sequence). DNA of the CDR3: TGTGCCAGCAGCTTATCTAGCGACGGTTACAATGAGCAGTTCTTC. The encoded protein is CASSLSSDGYNEQFF.

The chain has TRBV25-1 and TRBJ1-1, with D possibly matching TRBD1 (6 bases). Germline V gene data show CDR1 as MGHDK and CDR2 as SYGVNS. The CDR3 consists of 14 residues. V lost 1 base and J 5 bases, leaving 11 bases between the germline ends. CDR3 DNA: TGTGCCAGCAGTGAATCGGGCAGGGGTACTGAAGCTTTCTTT. Translating it yields CASSESGRGTEAFF.

The chain recombines TRBV5-4 with TRBJ2-1; the match to TRBD2 covers 8 bases. Germline CDR1 is SGHNT and CDR2 is YYREEE (reference sequence). The V gene end was trimmed by 5 bases and the J gene end by 16 bases; junction bases not matched to a gene: 14. The CDR3 runs 13 residues. In DNA, the CDR3 is TGTGCCAGCAGTAAGACCGGGACTAGAATCATATTCTTC. It specifies CASSKTGTRIIFF. The whole variable domain, remainder taken from reference TRBV5-4 and TRBJ2-1, is ETGVTQSPTHLIKTRGQQVTLRCSSQSGHNTVSWYQQALGQGPQFIFQYYREEENGRGNFPPRFSGLQFPNYSSELNVNALELDDSALYLCASSKTGTRIIFFGPGTRLTVL.

This clone showed up just a few times. The genes are TRBV7-3 and TRBJ2-5; tentatively, D is TRBD2 (6 bases). The V end was cut by 5 bases, the J end by 4 bases, with 17 bases between. Germline CDR1 and CDR2: SGHTA and FQGTGA. The CDR3 runs 15 residues. DNA for the CDR3: TGTGCCAGCAGCCGGGGGTCCCGACCTGGAGAGACCCAGTACTTC. This gives the protein CASSRGSRPGETQYF.

This clone is a singleton in its sample. Other nucleotide sequences from this sample produce the same CDR3. CDR3 sequence reads: CASSWRALAGGVDTQYF. The CDR3 coding sequence is TGCGCCAGCAGCTGGAGGGCCTTAGCGGGAGGAGTAGATACGCAGTATTTT. The chain carries TRBV5-1 and TRBJ2-3; 10 nucleotides match TRBD2. The germline CDR1 and CDR2 sequences are SGHRS and YFSETQ. Germline trimming cut 3 bases from V and 5 bases from J; bases unmatched to any gene: 12. The CDR3 totals 17 residues. Supplemented by reference TRBV5-1 and TRBJ2-3, the full variable domain reads KAGVTQTPRYLIKTRGQQVTLSCSPISGHRSVSWYQQTPGQGLQFLFEYFSETQRNKGNFPGRFSGRQFSNSRSEMNVSTLELGDSALYLCASSWRALAGGVDTQYFGPGTRLTVL.

The chain joins TRBV13 to TRBJ1-2; maybe TRBD1 (6 bases). Per germline, CDR1 PRHDT and CDR2 FYEKMQ (reference sequence). This CDR3 is 13 amino acids long. The V gene lost 8 bases and the J gene lost 4 bases, with 14 bases spanning the gap. The DNA for the CDR3 is TGTGCCAGCGGGGGGGGCTTGGCCTATGGCTACACCTTC. This gives the protein CASGGGLAYGYTF.

The chain employs TRBV30 and TRBJ1-1; D call uncertain. Germline lookup yields CDR1 GTSNPN and CDR2 SVGIG (reference sequence). This CDR3 region has 12 residues. CDR3 nucleotides: TGTTCGGGCTCACTAGGGCTCACTGAAGCTTTCTTT. Translation: CSGSLGLTEAFF.